Below, 24 T cell receptor beta chains from the same sample are listed, as sequenced in a study of blood T cell repertoires in COVID-19. TCRdb's table, derived via immunoSEQ multiplex PCR, lists solely in-frame clones and lacks some. The sample records roughly 460,000 clones, 70% to 90% being singletons. Sample: peripheral blood. All receptors come from a man between 18 and 29 years old with COVID-19, enrolled during active disease.

This chain joins TRBV4-1 and TRBJ2-5; perhaps TRBD1 as D (5 bases). Trimming cost V 0 bases and J 5 bases, with 13 bases left between them. This CDR3 region has 15 residues. Germline V gene lookup returns CDR1 MGHRA and CDR2 YSYEKL. For the CDR3, the DNA is TGCGCCAGCAGCCAAGATCCCAGGGTTGGGGAGACCCAGTACTTC. Its translation is CASSQDPRVGETQYF.

The chain carries TRBV7-9 and TRBJ1-4; no firm D call. The V and J ends lost 1 base and 7 bases respectively, with 13 bases between them. The CDR3 sequence is 15 residues long. CDR1 is SEHNR, CDR2 FQNEAQ, per germline (reference sequence). The CDR3 DNA sequence: TGTGCCAGCAGCTTAGGGAGGCAGGAAAGTGAAAAACTGTTTTTT. It encodes CASSLGRQESEKLFF.

This clone was detected only once. The chain has TRBV27 and TRBJ2-3, with a tentative D call TRBD2 (6 bases). From germline, CDR1 is MNHEY and CDR2 SMNVEV (reference sequence). Deletions cut 2 bases from V and 4 bases from J, with 10 bases between. This CDR3 spans 14 amino acids. CDR3 DNA: TGTGCCAGCAGTTTAGCTTCTAGCGCAGATACGCAGTATTTT. It yields the protein CASSLASSADTQYF.

The chain carries TRBV10-3 and TRBJ1-4, with 8 bases matching TRBD1. This CDR3 spans 14 amino acids. V dropped 10 bases and J dropped 2; count of bases not matched to a gene: 6. Germline-derived CDR1 and CDR2 are ENHRY and SYGVKD. Here the CDR3 DNA reads TGTGCCAGCGGACAGGGTTTCACTAATGAAAAACTGTTTTTT. It encodes CASGQGFTNEKLFF.

J is TRBJ1-6 and V is TRBV7-9; TRBD1 matches 10 bases. Germline CDR1 and CDR2: SEHNR and FQNEAQ (reference sequence). This CDR3 spans 15 amino acids. Unmatched junction bases numbered 4, after V lost 2 bases and J lost 9 bases. CDR3 sequence: CASSLMGQGLSPLHF. The DNA for the CDR3 is TGTGCCAGCAGCTTAATGGGACAGGGGCTTTCACCCCTCCACTTT.

The J gene is TRBJ2-5, the V gene TRBV5-1, with no clear D. V was pared by 1 base and J by 2 bases, with 12 bases between. There are 15 residues in the CDR3. Germline loops: CDR1 SGHRS, CDR2 YFSETQ. The DNA of the CDR3 is TGCGCCAGCAGCTTGACCGCCAGGTCACAAGAGACCCAGTACTTC. Amino acid sequence: CASSLTARSQETQYF.

This clone came up once. This chain uses TRBV5-6 with TRBJ2-5; D gene ambiguous. CDR3 length: 15 amino acids. V was pared by 4 bases and J by 1 base, with 14 bases between. CDR1 and CDR2 from the germline V gene are SGHDT and YYEEEE. CDR3 protein: CASSPPYSRQETQYF. The CDR3 region has the DNA TGTGCCAGCAGCCCCCCGTACAGTCGCCAAGAGACCCAGTACTTC.

This chain links TRBV19 with TRBJ2-2; TRBD2 matches 12 bases. Losses at the gene ends were 1 base for V and 5 bases for J; bases not matched to a gene: 8. The germline CDR1 and CDR2 sequences are LNHDA and SQIVND (reference sequence). The CDR3 sequence is 18 residues long. The CDR3 reads CASSIGRTSGKGTGELFF. In DNA, the CDR3 is TGTGCCAGTAGTATAGGGAGGACTAGCGGGAAGGGAACCGGGGAGCTGTTTTTT. Looking up the rest from reference TRBV19 and TRBJ2-2 gives the full variable domain: DGGITQSPKYLFRKEGQNVTLSCEQNLNHDAMYWYRQDPGQGLRLIYYSQIVNDFQKGDIAEGYSVSREKKESFPLTVTSAQKNPTAFYLCASSIGRTSGKGTGELFFGEGSRLTVL.

This chain links TRBV6-5 with TRBJ2-3, with 8 bases fitting TRBD1. V gave up 7 bases and J gave up 0 bases; unmatched junction bases: 3. The CDR3 extends over 14 amino acids. Germline V gives CDR1 MNHEY, CDR2 SVGAGI. The CDR3 bases are TGTGCCAGCAAGCAGGGGGCTAGCACAGATACGCAGTATTTT. Encoded protein: CASKQGASTDTQYF.

The rearrangement links TRBV5-1 to TRBJ2-1; 8 nucleotides line up with TRBD1. The length of the CDR3 is 15 residues. V lost 4 bases and J lost 6; bases outside the gene matches: 9. Per the germline V gene, CDR1 is SGHRS and CDR2 is YFSETQ. CDR3 nucleotides: TGCGCCAGCAGCCCCAGGGGGCGCGAACTCAATGAGCAGTTCTTC. Translating it yields CASSPRGRELNEQFF.

V gene TRBV7-9 combines with J gene TRBJ2-1; the D is unclear. Trimming shortened V by 5 bases and J by 9 bases, and 14 bases separated the two germline ends. CDR3 length: 13 residues. Germline V gives CDR1 SEHNR, CDR2 FQNEAQ (reference sequence). The CDR3 sequence: CASSPTTSAEQFF. The CDR3 DNA is TGTGCCAGCAGCCCCACTACCAGCGCTGAGCAGTTCTTC.

The V gene is TRBV28, the J gene TRBJ1-2, with a weak D call TRBD1 (6 bases). Trimming took 6 bases from V and 3 from J, leaving 8 bases between them. The CDR3 contains 12 residues. Germline CDR1 is MDHEN and CDR2 is SYDVKM. CDR3 protein: CASSQGYYGYTF. CDR3 nucleotides: TGTGCCAGCAGCCAGGGGTACTATGGCTACACCTTC.

The gene calls are TRBV7-3 and TRBJ2-1, with D possibly matching TRBD2 (5 bases). V lost 0 bases to trimming and J lost 4 bases, with 16 bases between them. Germline V lookup: CDR1 SGHTA, CDR2 FQGTGA. The CDR3 is 17 amino acids. CDR3 DNA sequence: TGTGCCAGCAGCTTAACCATCACCCTAGCATGGTACAATGAGCAGTTCTTC. This gives the protein CASSLTITLAWYNEQFF.

The rearrangement links TRBV7-2 to TRBJ2-1; 9 nucleotides match TRBD2. With V trimmed by 5 bases and J by 6 bases, 8 bases remained unmatched. CDR3 length equals 15 residues. Germline V CDR1 and CDR2: SGHTA, FQGNSA. CDR3 region: CASSLSGGFANEQFF. CDR3 DNA sequence: TGTGCCAGCAGCCTCAGCGGGGGGTTTGCCAATGAGCAGTTCTTC.

The chain has TRBV2 and TRBJ2-7; 10 bases align to TRBD2. V lost 6 bases to trimming and J lost 6 bases; unmatched junction nucleotides: 11. The CDR3 length is 15 residues. Germline CDR1 is SNHLY and CDR2 is FYNNEI. The CDR3 sequence is CASRLAGEYGSEQYF. DNA for the CDR3: TGTGCCAGCAGGCTAGCGGGGGAGTACGGGAGCGAGCAGTACTTC.

The genes are TRBV6-5 and TRBJ1-2, with 10 positions matching TRBD1. Losses at the gene ends were 0 bases for V and 8 bases for J; bases not matched to a gene: 9. The CDR3 loop spans 16 amino acids. The germline CDR1 and CDR2 sequences are MNHEY and SVGAGI. This chain's CDR3 is CASSYSGTGVIEGYTF. CDR3 bases: TGTGCCAGCAGTTACTCAGGGACAGGGGTAATTGAAGGCTACACCTTC.

This clone was recorded a few times. The chain employs TRBV2 and TRBJ2-7; possible D gene TRBD2, 5 bases. Germline V gene sequence: CDR1 SNHLY, CDR2 FYNNEI. Trimming left V 4 bases short and J 1 base short, with 11 bases between. CDR3 length equals 14 residues. This chain's CDR3 is CASSVDGGSYEQYF. In DNA form, the CDR3 reads TGTGCCAGCAGTGTGGACGGCGGGTCCTACGAGCAGTACTTC.

Here the CDR3 reads CASSETGAEAFF. The CDR3 bases are TGTGCCAGCAGTGAGACAGGAGCTGAAGCTTTCTTT. The chain combines TRBV2 with TRBJ1-1; D might be TRBD1 (6 bases). The CDR3 is made up of 12 amino acids. V was clipped by 3 bases and J by 6 bases, with 8 bases between them. CDR1 is SNHLY and CDR2 is FYNNEI in the germline V gene.

The chain joins TRBV2 to TRBJ1-1, with D unclear. Germline V gene lookup returns CDR1 SNHLY and CDR2 FYNNEI. This CDR3 has 15 residues. Trimming cost V 6 bases and J 0 bases, with 14 bases left between them. CDR3 in amino acids: CASSPSDILNTEAFF. DNA for the CDR3: TGTGCCAGCAGCCCATCAGATATCCTGAACACTGAAGCTTTCTTT.

This clone was seen only a few times. The chain links TRBV6-1 to TRBJ2-4; TRBD2 matches at 9 bases. The trim removed 0 bases at V and 1 base at J, leaving 1 base unmatched. Germline CDR1 reads MNHNS; CDR2 reads SASEGT. The CDR3 length is 16 residues. Written as DNA, the CDR3 is TGTGCCAGCAGTGAAGCAACTAGCGGGGCCAAAAACATTCAGTACTTC. Its translation: CASSEATSGAKNIQYF.

A single count supports this clone. The rearrangement joins TRBV7-8 to TRBJ2-1, with 9 bases lining up with TRBD1. This CDR3 is 15 amino acids long. V was pared by 5 bases and J by 4 bases, with 6 bases of the junction left unmatched. The V gene's germline CDR1 is SGHVS and CDR2 FQNEAQ. CDR3 loop: CASSPPGQGYNEQFF. In DNA form, the CDR3 reads TGTGCCAGCAGCCCCCCGGGACAGGGATACAATGAGCAGTTCTTC. The variable domain in full, with the rest retrieved from reference TRBV7-8 and TRBJ2-1, is GAGVSQSPRYKVAKRGQDVALRCDPISGHVSLFWYQQALGQGPEFLTYFQNEAQLDKSGLPSDRFFAERPEGSVSTLKIQRTQQEDSAVYLCASSPPGQGYNEQFFGPGTRLTVL.

V is TRBV6-1 and J is TRBJ2-2; D not resolved. CDR3 length: 15 residues. Germline V gives CDR1 MNHNS, CDR2 SASEGT. The V end lost 2 bases, the J end lost 1 base, and 8 bases lay between the germline ends. The CDR3 sequence is CASSERVGNTGELFF. In nucleotides, the CDR3 is TGTGCCAGCAGTGAACGGGTGGGGAACACCGGGGAGCTGTTTTTT.

Comment on this clone: This same CDR3 is encoded by further DNA sequences in the sample. The chain uses TRBV6-5 and TRBJ2-2; possible D gene TRBD2, 5 bases. Trimming took 6 bases from V and 6 from J, leaving 8 bases between them. CDR1 is MNHEY, CDR2 SVGAGI, per germline. The CDR3 length is 12 residues. The CDR3 DNA reads as TGTGCCAGCAGAACCGGGGCCGGGGAGCTGTTTTTT. This sequence encodes CASRTGAGELFF.

This chain links TRBV5-1 with TRBJ2-1, with TRBD1 identical over 9 bases. Per the germline V gene, CDR1 is SGHRS and CDR2 is YFSETQ. The CDR3 extends over 15 amino acids. V was clipped by 0 bases and J by 6 bases; unmatched bases: 4. CDR3 DNA: TGCGCCAGCAGCTTGGGGGGGACAGGGTTCAATGAGCAGTTCTTC. Translation gives CASSLGGTGFNEQFF.